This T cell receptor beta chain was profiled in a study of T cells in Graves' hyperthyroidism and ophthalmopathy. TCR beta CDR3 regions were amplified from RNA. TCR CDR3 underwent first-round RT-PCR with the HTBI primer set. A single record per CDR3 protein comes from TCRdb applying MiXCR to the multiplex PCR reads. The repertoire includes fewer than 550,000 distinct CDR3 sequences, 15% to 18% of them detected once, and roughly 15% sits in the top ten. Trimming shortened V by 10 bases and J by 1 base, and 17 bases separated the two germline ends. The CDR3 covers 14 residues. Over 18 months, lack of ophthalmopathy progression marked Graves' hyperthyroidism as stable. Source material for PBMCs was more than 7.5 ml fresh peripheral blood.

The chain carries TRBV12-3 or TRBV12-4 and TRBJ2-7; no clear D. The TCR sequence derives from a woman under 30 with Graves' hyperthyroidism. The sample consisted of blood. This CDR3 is CAIQAARESYEQYF. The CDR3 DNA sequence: TGTGCCATCCAGGCGGCCCGCGAATCCTACGAGCAGTACTTC.